This T cell receptor beta chain is drawn from a study of blood T cell repertoires in COVID-19. Individuals drawn from approximately 26 US areas were roughly 18 to 95 years old. The V and J ends lost 4 bases and 5 bases, in that order; junction bases with no gene match: 9. The V gene's germline CDR1 is SGHRS and CDR2 YFSETQ. The CDR3 has 15 residues. Some clones are missing from TCRdb's copy, which holds only in-frame ones; the method was immunoSEQ multiplex PCR. The sample consists of 200,000 to 250,000 clones, approximately 80% of them appearing once. This clone has just one count. This TCR was recovered from a man aged 60-69 years who had recovered from COVID-19. The rearrangement joins TRBV5-1 to TRBJ1-1, with 9 bases matching TRBD1. The sample taken for sequencing was PBMCs or T cells enriched from blood (not recorded which). CDR3 in amino acids: CASSIGQGWDTEAFF. DNA for the CDR3: TGCGCCAGCAGCATAGGACAGGGGTGGGATACTGAAGCTTTCTTT. Using reference TRBV5-1 and TRBJ1-1 for the parts outside the CDR3, the full variable domain is KAGVTQTPRYLIKTRGQQVTLSCSPISGHRSVSWYQQTPGQGLQFLFEYFSETQRNKGNFPGRFSGRQFSNSRSEMNVSTLELGDSALYLCASSIGQGWDTEAFFGQGTRLTVV.